This T cell receptor beta chain derives from a study of a mutant IDH1 vaccine in newly diagnosed glioma. Points from the study as a whole: The study observed vaccine-induced immune responses in 90% to 95% of patients.

Time point defined: week 11, during vaccination. A 20-mer mutant IDH1 peptide at 300 ug was injected subcutaneously with topical imiquimod. CDR1 MNHEY and CDR2 SMNVEV come from the germline V gene (reference sequence). The length of the CDR3 is 15 residues. Trimming removed 3 bases from V and 2 bases from J, with 14 bases in between. The protocol was immunoSEQ multiplex PCR, while the TCRdb copy is restricted to in-frame clones and leaves out a portion. This sample has about 62,000 clones, with roughly 90% found just once. Turning to this clone: Its antigen is unknown.

This sequence joins TRBV27 and TRBJ2-7; possibly TRBD1 or TRBD2 for D (5 bases each). This receptor was obtained from a man aged 35 to 55 with glioma. The material was PBMCs, obtained from a glioma patient whose treatment included an IDH1 peptide vaccine. The CDR3 sequence is CASSFRDGRPYEQYF. Here the CDR3 DNA reads TGTGCCAGCAGTTTCCGGGACGGACGTCCCTACGAGCAGTACTTC.